This record looks at one TCR beta chain sequence and its context. Its matching antigen is unknown. These data come from a study of graft-versus-host responses after intestinal transplantation. In the study overall: Those transplanted obtained multivisceral, liver-intestinal, or isolated intestinal grafts. All recipients got anti-thymocyte globulin induction, then tacrolimus and steroids for roughly 3 years. General study results and limits: Some GvH clones were seen earlier in gut or blood, suggesting intestinal origin. Association was observed between peak circulating GvH clone levels and early post-transplant HvG declines.

V lost 4 bases and J 4 bases, leaving 15 bases between the germline ends. This CDR3 spans 15 amino acids. Generated by immunoSEQ multiplex PCR, the TCRdb table keeps only in-frame clones and is missing some. The sample lists some 76,000 clones, around 87% seen once, with 7.5% to 8.5% in the top ten. The input for sequencing was unstimulated CD8+ T cells sorted from spleen or lymph node cells, taken before transplant. The V and J genes are TRBV5-3 and TRBJ1-5, with D perhaps TRBD1 (5 bases). TRBV5-3 is given ORF status, its function remaining uncertain. This clonotype originated in a human donor who was the organ donor for an intestinal transplant. Written as DNA, the CDR3 is TGTGCCAGAAGCAACCCCGGGGAGGGGAATCAGCCCCAGCATTTT. Translation: CARSNPGEGNQPQHF.